This T cell receptor (beta chain) was identified in a study of T cell responses to AZD1222 COVID-19 vaccine. Findings of the study overall: Sampling captured repertoires only after the peak T cell response. Nearly half of unique spike-specific TCRs reportedly avoided B.1.351 and B.1.1.7 mutated regions. Clonal diversity was possibly underestimated, and white British individuals and females predominated among donors.

Looked up from germline, CDR1 is SGHDN and CDR2 is FVKESK. Trimming pared 2 bases from V and 4 bases from J, leaving 9 bases between. The CDR3 is 13 amino acids. The protocol was immunoSEQ multiplex PCR, while the TCRdb copy is restricted to in-frame clones and leaves out a portion. The profile shows over 95,000 clones, 84% of them singletons. Comment on this clone: The antigen is undetermined.

This material consisted of peripheral blood, taken 28 days after the second AZD1222 dose. This clonotype originated in an adult who received the AZD1222 COVID-19 vaccine. The chain uses TRBV14 and TRBJ2-7; D call uncertain. This CDR3 is CASSQNRGYEQYF. DNA for the CDR3: TGTGCCAGCAGCCAAAATAGAGGATACGAGCAGTACTTC.